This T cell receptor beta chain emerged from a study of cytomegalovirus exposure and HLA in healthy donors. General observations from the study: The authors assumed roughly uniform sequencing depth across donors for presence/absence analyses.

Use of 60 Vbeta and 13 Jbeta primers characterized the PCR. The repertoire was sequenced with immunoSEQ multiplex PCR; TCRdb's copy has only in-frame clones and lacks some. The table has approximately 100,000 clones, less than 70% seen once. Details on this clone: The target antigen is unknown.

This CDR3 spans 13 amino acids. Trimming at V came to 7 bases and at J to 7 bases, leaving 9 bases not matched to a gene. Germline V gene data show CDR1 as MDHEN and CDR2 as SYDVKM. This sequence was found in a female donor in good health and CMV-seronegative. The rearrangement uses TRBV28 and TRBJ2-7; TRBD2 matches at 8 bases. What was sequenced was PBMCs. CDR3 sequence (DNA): TGTGCCAGCAATCCCGGGACTAGAGGGGAGCAGTACTTC. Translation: CASNPGTRGEQYF.